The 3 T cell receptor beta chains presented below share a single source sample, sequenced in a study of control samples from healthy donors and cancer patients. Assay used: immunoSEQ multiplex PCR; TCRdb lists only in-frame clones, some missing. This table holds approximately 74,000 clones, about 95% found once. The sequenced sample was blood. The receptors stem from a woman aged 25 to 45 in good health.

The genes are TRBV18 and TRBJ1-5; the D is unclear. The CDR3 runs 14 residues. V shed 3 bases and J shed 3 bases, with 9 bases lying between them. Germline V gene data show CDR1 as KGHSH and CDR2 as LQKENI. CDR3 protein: CASSPGGYNQPQHF. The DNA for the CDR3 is TGTGCCAGCTCACCGGGAGGGTACAATCAGCCCCAGCATTTT.

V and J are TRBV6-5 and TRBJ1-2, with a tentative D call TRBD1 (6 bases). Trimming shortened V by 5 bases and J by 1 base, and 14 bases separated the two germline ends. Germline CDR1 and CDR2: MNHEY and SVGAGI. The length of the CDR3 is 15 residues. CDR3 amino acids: CASSPTDSFNYGYTF. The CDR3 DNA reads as TGTGCCAGCAGTCCGACGGACAGTTTTAACTATGGCTACACCTTC.

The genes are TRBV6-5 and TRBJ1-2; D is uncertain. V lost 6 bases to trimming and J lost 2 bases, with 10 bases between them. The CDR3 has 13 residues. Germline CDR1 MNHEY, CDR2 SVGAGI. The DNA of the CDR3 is TGTGCCAGCAGGCGAGATATAAACTATGGCTACACCTTC. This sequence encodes CASRRDINYGYTF.